A single sample is the source of the 2 T cell receptor beta chains below, sequenced in a study of cytotoxic CD8 clonotypes in ibrutinib-treated CLL. Assay used: immunoSEQ multiplex PCR; TCRdb lists only in-frame clones, some missing. The sample contains 110,000 to 150,000 clones, approximately 80% of which appear only once. The sample consisted of PBMCs, taken after 12 months of ibrutinib treatment. These TCRs come from a human donor with chronic lymphocytic leukemia.

This chain links TRBV9 with TRBJ2-3; no firm D call. The V gene lost 4 bases and the J gene lost 0 bases, with 15 bases spanning the gap. The CDR3 extends over 16 amino acids. In germline, CDR1 is SGDLS, CDR2 YYNGEE. The CDR3 here is CASSPQVAASTDTQYF. The CDR3 DNA follows: TGTGCCAGCAGCCCCCAGGTGGCGGCTAGCACAGATACGCAGTATTTT.

A word on this clone: This may come from a read error, since a much larger clone is one base off. V gene TRBV28 combines with J gene TRBJ2-2; D not resolved. The CDR3 is 12 amino acids. Germline V gives CDR1 MDHEN, CDR2 SYDVKM. V was clipped by 1 base and J by 3 bases, with 0 bases between them. The DNA for the CDR3 is TGTGCCAGCAGTTTATACACCGGGGAGCTGTTTTTT. It encodes CASSLYTGELFF. The full variable domain, in which reference TRBV28 and TRBJ2-2 provide the parts outside the CDR3, is DVKVTQSSRYLVKRTGEKVFLECVQDMDHENMFWYRQDPGLGLRLIYFSYDVKMKEKGDIPEGYSVSREKKERFSLILESASTNQTSMYLCASSLYTGELFFGEGSRLTVL.